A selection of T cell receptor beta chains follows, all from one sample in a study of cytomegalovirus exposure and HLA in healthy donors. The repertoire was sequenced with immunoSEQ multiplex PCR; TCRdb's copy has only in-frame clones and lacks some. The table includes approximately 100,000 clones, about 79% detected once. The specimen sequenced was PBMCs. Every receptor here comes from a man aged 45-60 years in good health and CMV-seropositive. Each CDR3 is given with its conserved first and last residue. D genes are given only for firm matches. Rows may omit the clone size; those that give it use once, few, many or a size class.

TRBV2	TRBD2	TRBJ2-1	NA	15	CASSYVASGSGEQFF	TGTGCCAGCAGTTATGTGGCTAGCGGGAGTGGTGAGCAGTTCTTC
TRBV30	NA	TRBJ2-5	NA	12	CAWSPKQETQYF	TGTGCCTGGAGCCCTAAACAGGAGACCCAGTACTTC
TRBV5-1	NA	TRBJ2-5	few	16	CASSFSRGGPRETQYF	TGCGCCAGCAGCTTCTCGAGGGGAGGCCCCAGGGAGACCCAGTACTTC
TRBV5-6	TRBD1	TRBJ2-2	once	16	CASSLVGTAITGELFF	TGTGCCAGCAGCTTGGTTGGGACAGCAATCACCGGGGAGCTGTTTTTT
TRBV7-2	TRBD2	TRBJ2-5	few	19	CASSPSRTSGGALQETQYF	TGTGCCAGCAGCCCTTCCCGGACTAGCGGGGGGGCCCTACAAGAGACCCAGTACTTC
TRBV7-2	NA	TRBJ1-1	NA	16	CASSFRPQGAGAEAFF	TGTGCCAGCAGCTTTCGACCCCAGGGCGCGGGGGCTGAAGCTTTCTTT
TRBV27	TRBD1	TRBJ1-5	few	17	CASSRTGLSIRNQPQHF	TGTGCCAGCAGTCGGACAGGGCTATCTATACGCAATCAGCCCCAGCATTTT
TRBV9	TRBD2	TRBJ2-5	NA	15	CASSVGTSGTETQYF	TGTGCCAGCAGCGTAGGGACTAGCGGGACCGAGACCCAGTACTTC
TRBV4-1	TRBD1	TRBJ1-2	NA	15	CASSHQDRASQGYTF	TGCGCCAGCAGCCATCAGGACAGGGCATCGCAGGGCTACACCTTC
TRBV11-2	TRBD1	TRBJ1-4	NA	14	CASSLIGQGEKLFF	TGTGCCAGCAGCTTAATAGGACAGGGTGAAAAACTGTTTTTT
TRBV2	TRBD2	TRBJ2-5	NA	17	CASRLGSGSGLLETQYF	TGTGCCAGCAGGCTGGGTAGCGGGAGTGGGCTTTTAGAGACCCAGTACTTC
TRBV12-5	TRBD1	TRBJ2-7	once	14	CASGSWDSSGEQYF	TGTGCTAGTGGTTCCTGGGACAGTTCCGGCGAGCAGTACTTC
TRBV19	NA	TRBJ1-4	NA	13	CASSNTVNEKLFF	TGTGCCAGTAGTAACACAGTTAACGAAAAACTGTTTTTT
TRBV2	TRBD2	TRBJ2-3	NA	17	CASRLTSGWAPTDTQYF	TGTGCCAGCAGGCTAACTAGCGGGTGGGCTCCCACAGATACGCAGTATTTT
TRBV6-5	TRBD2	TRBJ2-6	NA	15	CASTWGGSGANGLTF	TGTGCCAGCACCTGGGGGGGTAGTGGGGCCAACGGCCTGACTTTC
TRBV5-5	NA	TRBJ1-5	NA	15	CASSFDWTHYQPQHF	TGTGCCAGCAGCTTTGACTGGACACATTATCAGCCCCAGCATTTT
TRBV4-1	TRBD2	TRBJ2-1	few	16	CASSTRTSGQYNEQFF	TGCGCCAGCAGCACGCGGACTAGCGGGCAGTACAATGAGCAGTTCTTC
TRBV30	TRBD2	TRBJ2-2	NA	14	CAWEGTSGAGELFF	TGTGCCTGGGAAGGGACTAGCGGAGCCGGGGAGCTGTTTTTT
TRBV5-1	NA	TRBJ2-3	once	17	CASSLLAGTTYTDTQYF	TGCGCCAGCAGCTTGTTGGCGGGGACCACTTACACAGATACGCAGTATTTT
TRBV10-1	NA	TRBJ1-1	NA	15	CAGPEGRPMNTEAFF	TGCGCCGGTCCGGAAGGGAGACCTATGAACACTGAAGCTTTCTTT
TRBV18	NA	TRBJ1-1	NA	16	CASSPGKVIQGTEAFF	TGTGCCAGCTCACCCGGGAAGGTTATTCAAGGGACTGAAGCTTTCTTT
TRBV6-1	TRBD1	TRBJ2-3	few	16	CASSEYRGRGTDTQYF	TGTGCCAGCAGTGAGTACAGGGGGCGCGGCACAGATACGCAGTATTTT
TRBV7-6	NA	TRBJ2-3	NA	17	CASSAKGGSSGTDTQYF	TGTGCCAGCAGCGCCAAGGGGGGGAGTAGCGGCACAGATACGCAGTATTTT
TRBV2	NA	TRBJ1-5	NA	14	CASSEIRQDQPQHF	TGTGCCAGCAGTGAAATCAGACAGGATCAGCCCCAGCATTTT
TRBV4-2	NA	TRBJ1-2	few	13	CASKLGGGYGYTF	TGTGCCAGCAAACTCGGCGGCGGCTATGGCTACACCTTC
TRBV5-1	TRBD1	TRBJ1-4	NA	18	CASKGAGGPEETNEKLFF	TGCGCCAGCAAAGGAGCAGGGGGCCCCGAAGAGACTAATGAAAAACTGTTTTTT
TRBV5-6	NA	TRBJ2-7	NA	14	CASSAGGVIYEQYF	TGTGCCAGCAGCGCGGGTGGGGTGATATACGAGCAGTACTTC
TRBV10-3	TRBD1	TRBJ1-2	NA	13	CAISAGQGFGYTF	TGTGCCATCAGTGCGGGACAGGGTTTCGGCTACACCTTC
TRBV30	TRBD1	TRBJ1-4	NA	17	CAWSVDVGTGANEKLFF	TGTGCCTGGAGTGTAGACGTCGGGACAGGAGCTAATGAAAAACTGTTTTTT
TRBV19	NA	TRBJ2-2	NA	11	CASRRGRELFF	TGTGCCAGCCGAAGGGGAAGGGAGCTGTTTTTT
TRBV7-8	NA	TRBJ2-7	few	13	CASSLVTDYEQYF	TGTGCCAGCAGCTTAGTGACAGACTACGAGCAGTACTTC
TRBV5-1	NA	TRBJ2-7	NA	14	CASSSGGGGLEQYF	TGCGCCAGCAGCTCTGGAGGGGGGGGGCTCGAGCAGTACTTC
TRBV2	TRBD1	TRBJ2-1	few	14	CASSRDRGPNGQFF	TGTGCCAGCAGTCGGGACAGGGGCCCAAATGGGCAGTTCTTC
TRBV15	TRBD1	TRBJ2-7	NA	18	CATSRDPTTGTGSYEQYF	TGTGCCACCAGCAGAGATCCGACAACCGGGACAGGCTCCTACGAGCAGTACTTC
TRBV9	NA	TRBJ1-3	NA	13	CASSINSGNTIYF	TGTGCCAGCAGCATTAATTCTGGAAACACCATATATTTT
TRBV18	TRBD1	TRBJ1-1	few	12	CASSPPTGRAFF	TGTGCCAGCTCACCACCGACAGGGAGGGCTTTCTTT
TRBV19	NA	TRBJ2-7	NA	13	CASSLRRDREQYF	TGTGCCAGTAGTCTACGGCGGGACCGCGAGCAGTACTTC
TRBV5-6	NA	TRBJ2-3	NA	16	CASSLPGTQSTDTQYF	TGTGCCAGCAGCTTGCCTGGGACACAAAGCACAGATACGCAGTATTTT
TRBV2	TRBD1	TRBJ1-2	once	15	CASRGERQGLYGYTF	TGTGCCAGCAGGGGAGAGAGACAGGGACTCTATGGCTACACCTTC
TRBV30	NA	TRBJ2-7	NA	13	CASTGGATYEQYF	TGTGCCTCTACGGGCGGGGCGACCTACGAGCAGTACTTC
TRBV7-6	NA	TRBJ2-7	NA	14	CASSLFGRADEQYF	TGTGCCAGCAGCTTATTCGGGCGGGCGGACGAGCAGTACTTC
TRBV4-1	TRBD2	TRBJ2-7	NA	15	CASSQIAGSSYEQYF	TGCGCCAGCAGCCAAATAGCGGGGAGCTCCTACGAGCAGTACTTC
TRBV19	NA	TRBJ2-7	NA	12	CASSRSGYEQYF	TGTGCCAGTAGCCGTAGCGGCTACGAGCAGTACTTC
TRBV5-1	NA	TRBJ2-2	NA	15	CASSPDSANTGELFF	TGCGCCAGCAGTCCCGACAGCGCGAACACCGGGGAGCTGTTTTTT
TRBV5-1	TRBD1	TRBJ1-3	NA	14	CASSSGTAGSTIYF	TGCGCCAGCAGCTCCGGGACAGCAGGAAGCACCATATATTTT
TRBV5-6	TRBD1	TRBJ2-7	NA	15	CASSSSTGGFYEQYF	TGTGCCAGCAGCTCGTCGACAGGGGGCTTCTACGAGCAGTACTTC
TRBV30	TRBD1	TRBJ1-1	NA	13	CAWSVGTGERAFF	TGTGCCTGGAGTGTTGGGACAGGGGAGAGAGCTTTCTTT
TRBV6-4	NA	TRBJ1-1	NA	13	CASSRTVNTEAFF	TGTGCCAGCAGTCGGACAGTGAACACTGAAGCTTTCTTT
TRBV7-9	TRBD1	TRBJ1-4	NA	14	CASSLTGTREKLFF	TGTGCCAGCAGCTTGACAGGGACACGTGAAAAACTGTTTTTT
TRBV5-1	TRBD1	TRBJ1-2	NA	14	CASSSGQVPYGYTF	TGCGCCAGCAGCTCCGGACAGGTGCCCTATGGCTACACCTTC
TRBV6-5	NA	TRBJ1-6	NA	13	CASSYGDISPLHF	TGTGCCAGCAGTTATGGGGACATATCACCCCTCCACTTT
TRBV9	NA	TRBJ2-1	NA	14	CASSVGSYYNEQFF	TGTGCCAGCAGCGTAGGATCCTATTACAATGAGCAGTTCTTC